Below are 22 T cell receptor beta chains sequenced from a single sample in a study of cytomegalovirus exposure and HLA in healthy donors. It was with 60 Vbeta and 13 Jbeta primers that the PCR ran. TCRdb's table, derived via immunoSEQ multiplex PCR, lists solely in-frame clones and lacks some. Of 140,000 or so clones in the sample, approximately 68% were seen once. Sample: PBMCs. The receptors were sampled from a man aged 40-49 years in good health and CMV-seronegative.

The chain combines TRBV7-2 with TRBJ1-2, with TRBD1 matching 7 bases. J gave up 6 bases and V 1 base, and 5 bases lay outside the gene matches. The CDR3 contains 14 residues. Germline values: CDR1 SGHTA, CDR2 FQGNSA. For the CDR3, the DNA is TGTGCCAGCAGCTTAGATGGACAGGCAGATGGCTACACCTTC. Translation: CASSLDGQADGYTF. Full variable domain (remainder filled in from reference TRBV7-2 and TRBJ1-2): GAGVSQSPSNKVTEKGKDVELRCDPISGHTALYWYRQSLGQGLEFLIYFQGNSAPDKSGLPSDRFSAERTGGSVSTLTIQRTQQEDSAVYLCASSLDGQADGYTFGSGTRLTVV.

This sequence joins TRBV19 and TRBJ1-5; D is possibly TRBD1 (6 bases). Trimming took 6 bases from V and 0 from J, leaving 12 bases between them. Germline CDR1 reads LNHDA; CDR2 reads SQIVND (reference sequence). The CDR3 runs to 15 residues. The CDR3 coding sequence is TGTGCCAGTAGGACGACAGGCACTAGCAATCAGCCCCAGCATTTT. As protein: CASRTTGTSNQPQHF.

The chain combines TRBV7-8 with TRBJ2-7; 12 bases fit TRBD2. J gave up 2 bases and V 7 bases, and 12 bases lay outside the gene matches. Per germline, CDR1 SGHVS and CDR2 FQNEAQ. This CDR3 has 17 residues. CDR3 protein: CASTRLAGVEGTYEQYF. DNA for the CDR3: TGTGCCAGCACTCGACTAGCGGGAGTCGAAGGGACCTACGAGCAGTACTTC.

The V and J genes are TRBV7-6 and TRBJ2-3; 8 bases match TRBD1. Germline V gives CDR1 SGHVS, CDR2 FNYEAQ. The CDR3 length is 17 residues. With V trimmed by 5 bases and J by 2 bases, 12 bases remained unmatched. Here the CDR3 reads CASSPLGGGQVTDTQYF. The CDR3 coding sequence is TGTGCCAGCAGCCCCCTAGGAGGGGGACAGGTCACAGATACGCAGTATTTT. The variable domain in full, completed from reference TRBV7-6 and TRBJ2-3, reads GAGVSQSPRYKVTKRGQDVALRCDPISGHVSLYWYRQALGQGPEFLTYFNYEAQQDKSGLPNDRFSAERPEGSISTLTIQRTEQRDSAMYRCASSPLGGGQVTDTQYFGPGTRLTVL.

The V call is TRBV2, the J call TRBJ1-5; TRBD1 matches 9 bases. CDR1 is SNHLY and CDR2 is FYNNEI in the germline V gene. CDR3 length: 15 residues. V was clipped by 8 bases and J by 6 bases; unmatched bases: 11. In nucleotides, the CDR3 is TGTGCCAGCCAAAGCAACAGGGGGCTCGGTCAGCCCCAGCATTTT. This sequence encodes CASQSNRGLGQPQHF.

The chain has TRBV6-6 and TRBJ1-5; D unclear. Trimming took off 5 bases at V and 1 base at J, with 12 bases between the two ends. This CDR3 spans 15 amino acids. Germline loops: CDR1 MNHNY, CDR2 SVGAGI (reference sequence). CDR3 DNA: TGTGCCAGCAGTCGATCAACAGAGAGCAATCAGCCCCAGCATTTT. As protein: CASSRSTESNQPQHF.

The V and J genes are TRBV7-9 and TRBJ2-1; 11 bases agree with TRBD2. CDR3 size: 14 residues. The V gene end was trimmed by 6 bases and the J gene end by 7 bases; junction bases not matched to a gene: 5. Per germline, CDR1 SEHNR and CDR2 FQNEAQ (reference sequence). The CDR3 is CASRSGTSGNEQFF. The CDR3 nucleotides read TGTGCCAGCAGGTCCGGGACTAGCGGTAATGAGCAGTTCTTC. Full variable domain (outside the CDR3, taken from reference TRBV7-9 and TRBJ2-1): DTGVSQNPRHKITKRGQNVTFRCDPISEHNRLYWYRQTLGQGPEFLTYFQNEAQLEKSRLLSDRFSAERPKGSFSTLEIQRTEQGDSAMYLCASRSGTSGNEQFFGPGTRLTVL.

In nucleotides, the CDR3 is TGTGCCAGCAGTGAATTAAGAGAGGGTGGCTACACCTTC. Translation gives CASSELREGGYTF. The J gene is TRBJ1-2, the V gene TRBV6-1; D uncertain. The germline V and J ends were trimmed by 2 bases and 7 bases, with 11 bases remaining between them. Germline CDR1 is MNHNS and CDR2 is SASEGT. This CDR3 spans 13 amino acids.

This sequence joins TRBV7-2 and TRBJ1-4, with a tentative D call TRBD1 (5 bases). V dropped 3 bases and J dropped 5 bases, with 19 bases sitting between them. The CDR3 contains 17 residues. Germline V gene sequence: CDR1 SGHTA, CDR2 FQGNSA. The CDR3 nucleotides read TGTGCCAGCAGCTTTGGGGCTACCACCAGCCTGAATGAAAAACTGTTTTTT. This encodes CASSFGATTSLNEKLFF.

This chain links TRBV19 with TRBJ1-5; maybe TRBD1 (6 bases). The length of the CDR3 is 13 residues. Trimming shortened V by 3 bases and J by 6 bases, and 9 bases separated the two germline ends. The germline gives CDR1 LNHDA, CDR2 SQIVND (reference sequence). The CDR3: CASSMNRVQPQHF. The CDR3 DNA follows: TGTGCCAGTAGTATGAACAGGGTTCAGCCCCAGCATTTT.

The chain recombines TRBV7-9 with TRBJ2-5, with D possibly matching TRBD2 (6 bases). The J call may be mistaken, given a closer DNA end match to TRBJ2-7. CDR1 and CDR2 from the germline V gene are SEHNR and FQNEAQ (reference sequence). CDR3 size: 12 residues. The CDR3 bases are TGTGCCAGCAGCTTACTAGCGTCCGAGCAGTACTTC. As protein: CASSLLASEQYF.

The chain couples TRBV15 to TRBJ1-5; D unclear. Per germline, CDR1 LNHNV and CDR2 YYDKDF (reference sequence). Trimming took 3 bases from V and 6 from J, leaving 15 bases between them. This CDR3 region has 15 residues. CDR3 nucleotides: TGTGCCACCAGCAGGACTAGGGAAGGAGGTCAGCCCCAGCATTTT. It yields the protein CATSRTREGGQPQHF.

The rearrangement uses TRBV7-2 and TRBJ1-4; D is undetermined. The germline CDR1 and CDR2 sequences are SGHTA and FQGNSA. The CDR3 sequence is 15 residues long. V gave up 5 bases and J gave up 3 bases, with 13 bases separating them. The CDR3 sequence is CASSDSGGPNEKLFF. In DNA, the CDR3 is TGTGCCAGCAGCGACTCAGGAGGTCCTAATGAAAAACTGTTTTTT. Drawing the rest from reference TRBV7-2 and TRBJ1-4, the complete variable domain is GAGVSQSPSNKVTEKGKDVELRCDPISGHTALYWYRQSLGQGLEFLIYFQGNSAPDKSGLPSDRFSAERTGGSVSTLTIQRTQQEDSAVYLCASSDSGGPNEKLFFGSGTQLSVL.

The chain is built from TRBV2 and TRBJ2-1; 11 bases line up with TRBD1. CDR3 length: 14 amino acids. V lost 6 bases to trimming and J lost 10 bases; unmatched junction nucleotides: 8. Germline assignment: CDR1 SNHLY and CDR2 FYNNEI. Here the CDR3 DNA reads TGTGCCAGCAGGGTTGGACAGGGGGCGGAAGAGCAGTTCTTC. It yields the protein CASRVGQGAEEQFF.

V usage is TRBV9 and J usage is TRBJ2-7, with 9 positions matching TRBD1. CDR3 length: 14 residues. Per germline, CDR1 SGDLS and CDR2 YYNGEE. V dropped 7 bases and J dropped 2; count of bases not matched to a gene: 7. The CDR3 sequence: CASGPRDRAYEQYF. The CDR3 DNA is TGTGCCAGCGGCCCCCGGGACAGGGCCTACGAGCAGTACTTC.

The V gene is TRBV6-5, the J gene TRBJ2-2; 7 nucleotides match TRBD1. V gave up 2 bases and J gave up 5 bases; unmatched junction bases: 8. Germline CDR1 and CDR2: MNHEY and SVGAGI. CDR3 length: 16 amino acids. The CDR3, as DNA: TGTGCCAGCAGTTACATCCAGAGACAGGGAACCGGGGAGCTGTTTTTT. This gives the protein CASSYIQRQGTGELFF.

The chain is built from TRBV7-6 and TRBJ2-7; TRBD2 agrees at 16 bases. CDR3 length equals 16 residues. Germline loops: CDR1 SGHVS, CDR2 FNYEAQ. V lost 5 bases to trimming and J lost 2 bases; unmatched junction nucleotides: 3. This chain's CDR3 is CASSEGLAGGPYEQYF. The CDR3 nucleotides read TGTGCCAGCAGCGAGGGACTAGCGGGGGGGCCCTACGAGCAGTACTTC.

CDR3 sequence (DNA): TGTGCCAGCAGGGTACCAGGGGGGCAGCCCTACAATGAGCAGTTCTTC. This gives the protein CASRVPGGQPYNEQFF. The V and J genes are TRBV2 and TRBJ2-1; D might be TRBD1 (7 bases). Trimming pared 6 bases from V and 2 bases from J, leaving 17 bases between. This CDR3 contains 16 residues. Germline CDR1 is SNHLY and CDR2 is FYNNEI.

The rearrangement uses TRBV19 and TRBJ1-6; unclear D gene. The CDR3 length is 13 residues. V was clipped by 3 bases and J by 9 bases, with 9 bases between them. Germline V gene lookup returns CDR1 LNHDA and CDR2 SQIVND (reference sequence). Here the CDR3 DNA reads TGTGCCAGTAGTATTGGCTGGAGTTCACCCCTCCACTTT. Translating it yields CASSIGWSSPLHF.

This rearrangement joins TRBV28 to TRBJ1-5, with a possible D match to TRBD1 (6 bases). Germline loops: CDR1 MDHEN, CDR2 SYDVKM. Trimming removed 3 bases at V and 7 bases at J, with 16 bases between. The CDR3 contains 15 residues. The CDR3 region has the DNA TGTGCCAGCAGTTTTTACGGGGGGCGCGGACAGCCCCAGCATTTT. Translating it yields CASSFYGGRGQPQHF.

The CDR3 spells CAISGEQGSSYEQYF. The CDR3 DNA reads as TGTGCCATCAGTGGTGAACAGGGTTCCTCCTACGAGCAGTACTTC. The gene calls are TRBV10-3 and TRBJ2-7; tentative D call: TRBD1 (6 bases). Germline V CDR1 and CDR2: ENHRY, SYGVKD. V was cut by 4 bases and J by 0 bases, with 13 bases left in between. This CDR3 region has 15 residues.

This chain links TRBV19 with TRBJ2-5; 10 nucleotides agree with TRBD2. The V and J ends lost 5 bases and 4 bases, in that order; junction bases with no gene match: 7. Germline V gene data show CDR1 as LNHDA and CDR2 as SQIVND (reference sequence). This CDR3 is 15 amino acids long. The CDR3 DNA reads TGTGCCAGTAGTCCCCGAGCGGGAGGGCCAGAGACCCAGTACTTC. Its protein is CASSPRAGGPETQYF.